This record concerns one T cell receptor beta chain sequence. The antigen is not known. This sample stems from a study of shared clonotypes between healthy human individuals. General study findings and limits: Few donors limited the genetic and exposure-history diversity represented.

The DNA input per sorted-subset replicate PCR was roughly 180 ng, corresponding to roughly 31,000 T cell genomes. Profiling relied on immunoSEQ multiplex PCR, and the TCRdb table lists in-frame clones only, not all of them. The sample lists some 2,000,000 clones, roughly 96% occurring once. V shed 2 bases and J shed 4 bases, with 8 bases lying between them. The CDR3 length is 13 residues. CDR1 is SGHTA and CDR2 is FQGTGA in the germline V gene. The study drew its donors from healthy HIV-negative adults without recent acute infections or vaccinations. Sequencing was done on a sample of naive CD4+ T cells sorted from blood. Subset: CD45RA+ positively selected. The chain employs TRBV7-3 and TRBJ1-1, with D hard to call. The clonotype comes from a young man in good health. The CDR3 is CASSLRMGTEAFF. The CDR3 DNA follows: TGTGCCAGCAGCTTACGGATGGGCACTGAAGCTTTCTTT.